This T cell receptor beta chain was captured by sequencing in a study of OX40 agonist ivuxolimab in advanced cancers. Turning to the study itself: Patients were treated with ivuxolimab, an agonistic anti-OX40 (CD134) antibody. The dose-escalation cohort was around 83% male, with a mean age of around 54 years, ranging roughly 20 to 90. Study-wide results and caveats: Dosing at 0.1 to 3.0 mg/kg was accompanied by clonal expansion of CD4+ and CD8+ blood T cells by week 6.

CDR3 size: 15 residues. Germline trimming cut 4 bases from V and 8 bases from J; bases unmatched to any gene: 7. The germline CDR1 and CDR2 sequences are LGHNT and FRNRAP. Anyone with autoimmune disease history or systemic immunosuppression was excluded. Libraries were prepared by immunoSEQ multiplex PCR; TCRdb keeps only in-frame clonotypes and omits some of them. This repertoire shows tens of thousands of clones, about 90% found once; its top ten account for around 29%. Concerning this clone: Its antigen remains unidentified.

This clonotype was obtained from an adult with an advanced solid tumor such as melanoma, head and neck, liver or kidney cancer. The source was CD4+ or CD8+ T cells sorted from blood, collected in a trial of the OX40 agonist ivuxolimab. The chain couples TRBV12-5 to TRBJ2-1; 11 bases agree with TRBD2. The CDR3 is CASGWTLAGEDEQFF. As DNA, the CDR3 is TGTGCTAGTGGTTGGACACTAGCGGGAGAGGATGAGCAGTTCTTC.